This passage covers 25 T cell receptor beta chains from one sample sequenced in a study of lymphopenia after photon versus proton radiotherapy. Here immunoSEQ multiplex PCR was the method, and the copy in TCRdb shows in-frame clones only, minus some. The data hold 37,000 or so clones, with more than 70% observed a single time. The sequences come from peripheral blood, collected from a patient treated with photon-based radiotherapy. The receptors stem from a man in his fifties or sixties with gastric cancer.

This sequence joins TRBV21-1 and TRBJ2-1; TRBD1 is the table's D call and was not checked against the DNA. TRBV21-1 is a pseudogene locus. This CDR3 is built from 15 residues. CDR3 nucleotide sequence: TGTGCCAGCAGCCGGGAGGAGGACAGGGGAGATGAGCAGTTCTTC. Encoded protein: CASSREEDRGDEQFF.

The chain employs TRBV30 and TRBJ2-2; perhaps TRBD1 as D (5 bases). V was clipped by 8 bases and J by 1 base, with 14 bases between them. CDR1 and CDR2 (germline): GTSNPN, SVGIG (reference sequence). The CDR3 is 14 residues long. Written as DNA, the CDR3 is TGTGCCGGCACTGGGGCAGTGAACACCGGGGAGCTGTTTTTT. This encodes CAGTGAVNTGELFF.

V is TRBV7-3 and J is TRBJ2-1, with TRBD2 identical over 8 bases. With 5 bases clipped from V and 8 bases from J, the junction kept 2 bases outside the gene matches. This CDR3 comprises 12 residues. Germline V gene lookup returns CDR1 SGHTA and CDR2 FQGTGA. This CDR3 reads CASSHGGDEQFF. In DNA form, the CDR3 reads TGTGCCAGCAGCCACGGGGGGGATGAGCAGTTCTTC.

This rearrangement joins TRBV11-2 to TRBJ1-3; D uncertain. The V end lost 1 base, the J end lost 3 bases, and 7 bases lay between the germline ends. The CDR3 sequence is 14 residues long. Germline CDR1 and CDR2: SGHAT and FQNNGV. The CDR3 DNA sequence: TGTGCCAGCAGCTTAGGGCAGGATGGAAACACCATATATTTT. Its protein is CASSLGQDGNTIYF.

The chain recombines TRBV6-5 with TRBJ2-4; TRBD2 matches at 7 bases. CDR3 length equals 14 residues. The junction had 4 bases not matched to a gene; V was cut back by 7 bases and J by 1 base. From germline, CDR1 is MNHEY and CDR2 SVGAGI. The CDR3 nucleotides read TGTGCCAGCACGGGCGGGAGTGCCAAAAACATTCAGTACTTC. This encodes CASTGGSAKNIQYF.

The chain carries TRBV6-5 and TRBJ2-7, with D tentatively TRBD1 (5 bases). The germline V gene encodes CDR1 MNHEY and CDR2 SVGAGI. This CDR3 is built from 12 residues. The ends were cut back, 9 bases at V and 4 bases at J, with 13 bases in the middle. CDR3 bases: TGTGCCAGTCACGACAAGGGGTACGAGCAGTACTTC. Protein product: CASHDKGYEQYF.

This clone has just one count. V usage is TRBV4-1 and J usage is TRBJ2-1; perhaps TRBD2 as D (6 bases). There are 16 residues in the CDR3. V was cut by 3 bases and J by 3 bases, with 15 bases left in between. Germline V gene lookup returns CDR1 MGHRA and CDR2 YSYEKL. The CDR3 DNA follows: TGCGCCAGCAGCCACTTTAGCGGCCAGAACTACAATGAGCAGTTCTTC. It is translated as CASSHFSGQNYNEQFF.

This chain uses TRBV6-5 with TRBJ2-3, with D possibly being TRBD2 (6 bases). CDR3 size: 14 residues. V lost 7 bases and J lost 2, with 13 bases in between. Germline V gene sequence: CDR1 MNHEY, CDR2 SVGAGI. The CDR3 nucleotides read TGTGCCAGCACCCCGGGGAGGTACACAGATACGCAGTATTTT. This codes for CASTPGRYTDTQYF.

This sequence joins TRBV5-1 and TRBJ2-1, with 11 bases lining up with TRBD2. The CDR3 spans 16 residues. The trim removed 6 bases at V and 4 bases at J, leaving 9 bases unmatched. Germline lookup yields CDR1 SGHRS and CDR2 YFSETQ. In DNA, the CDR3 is TGCGCCAGCACCCCGGTAGCGGGAGGGCTGTACAATGAGCAGTTCTTC. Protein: CASTPVAGGLYNEQFF.

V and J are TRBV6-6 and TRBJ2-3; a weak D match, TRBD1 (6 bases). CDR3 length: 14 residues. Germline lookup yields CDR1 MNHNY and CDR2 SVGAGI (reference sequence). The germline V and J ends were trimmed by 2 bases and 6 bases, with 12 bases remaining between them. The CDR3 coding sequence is TGTGCCAGCAGTTACCTACAGGGCCGGGATACGCAGTATTTT. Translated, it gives CASSYLQGRDTQYF.

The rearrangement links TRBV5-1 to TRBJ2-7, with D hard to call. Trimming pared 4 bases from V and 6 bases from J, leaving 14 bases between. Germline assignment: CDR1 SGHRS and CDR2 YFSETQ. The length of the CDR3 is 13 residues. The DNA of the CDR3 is TGCGCCAGCAGCCTTAGACAAAGTGGCGAGCAGTACTTC. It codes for CASSLRQSGEQYF.

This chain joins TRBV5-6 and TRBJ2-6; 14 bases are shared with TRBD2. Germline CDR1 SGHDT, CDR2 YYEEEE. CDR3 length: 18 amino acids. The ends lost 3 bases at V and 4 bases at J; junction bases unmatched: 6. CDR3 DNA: TGTGCCAGCAGCTGGGGACTAGCGGGAGTAACCGGGGCCAACGTCCTGACTTTC. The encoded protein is CASSWGLAGVTGANVLTF.

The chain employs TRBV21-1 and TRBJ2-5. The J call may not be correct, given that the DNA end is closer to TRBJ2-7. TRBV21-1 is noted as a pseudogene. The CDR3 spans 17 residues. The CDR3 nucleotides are TGTGCCAGCAGCAAAGGGGAGGCGGGACACTGTCTCGGCGAGCAGTACTTC. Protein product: CASSKGEAGHCLGEQYF.

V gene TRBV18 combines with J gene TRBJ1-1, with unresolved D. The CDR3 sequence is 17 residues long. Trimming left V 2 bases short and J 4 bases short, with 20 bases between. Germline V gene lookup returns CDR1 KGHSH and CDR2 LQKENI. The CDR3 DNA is TGTGCCAGCTCACCAAACCTACCCCGAAGGACGGGCACTGAAGCTTTCTTT. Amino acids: CASSPNLPRRTGTEAFF.

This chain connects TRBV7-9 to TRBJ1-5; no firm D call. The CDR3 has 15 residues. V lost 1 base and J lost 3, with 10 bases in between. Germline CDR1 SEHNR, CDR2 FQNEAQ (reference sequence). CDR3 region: CASSLDYGHNQPQHF. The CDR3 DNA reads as TGTGCCAGCAGCTTAGACTACGGCCACAATCAGCCCCAGCATTTT.

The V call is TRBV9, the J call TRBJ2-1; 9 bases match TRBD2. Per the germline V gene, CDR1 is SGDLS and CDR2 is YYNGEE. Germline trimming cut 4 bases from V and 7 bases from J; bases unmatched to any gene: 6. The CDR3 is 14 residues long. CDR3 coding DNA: TGTGCCAGCAGCTTAGCTAGCGGGACAAATGAGCAGTTCTTC. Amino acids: CASSLASGTNEQFF.

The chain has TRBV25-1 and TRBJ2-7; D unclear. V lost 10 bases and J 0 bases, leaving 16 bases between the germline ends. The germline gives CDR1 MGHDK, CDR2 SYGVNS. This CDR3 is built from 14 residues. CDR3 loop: CATSPPRASYEQYF. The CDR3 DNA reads TGTGCCACCTCCCCACCACGGGCCTCCTACGAGCAGTACTTC.

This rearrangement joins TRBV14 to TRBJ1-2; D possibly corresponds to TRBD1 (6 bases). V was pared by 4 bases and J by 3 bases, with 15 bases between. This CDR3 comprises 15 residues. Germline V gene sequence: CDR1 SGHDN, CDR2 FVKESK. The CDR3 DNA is TGTGCCAGCAGCCCGACAGGCGCAAGATACTATGGCTACACCTTC. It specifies CASSPTGARYYGYTF.

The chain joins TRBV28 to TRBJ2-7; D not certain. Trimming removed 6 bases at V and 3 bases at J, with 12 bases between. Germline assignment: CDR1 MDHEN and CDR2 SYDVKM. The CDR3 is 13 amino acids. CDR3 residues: CASSPLRVYEQYF. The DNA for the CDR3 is TGTGCCAGCAGCCCCTTACGAGTCTACGAGCAGTACTTC.

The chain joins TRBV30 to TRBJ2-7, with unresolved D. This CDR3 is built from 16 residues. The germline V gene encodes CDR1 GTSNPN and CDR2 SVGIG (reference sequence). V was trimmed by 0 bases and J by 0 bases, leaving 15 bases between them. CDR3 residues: CAWSVPQRVGSYEQYF. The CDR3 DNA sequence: TGTGCCTGGAGTGTACCCCAAAGGGTAGGCTCCTACGAGCAGTACTTC.

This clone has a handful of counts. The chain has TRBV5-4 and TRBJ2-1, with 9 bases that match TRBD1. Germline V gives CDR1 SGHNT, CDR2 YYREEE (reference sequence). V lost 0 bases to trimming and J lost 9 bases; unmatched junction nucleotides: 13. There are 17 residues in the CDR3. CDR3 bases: TGTGCCAGCAGCTTGGGTCGCCGGGACAGGGTATTTGGTGAGCAGTTCTTC. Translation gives CASSLGRRDRVFGEQFF.

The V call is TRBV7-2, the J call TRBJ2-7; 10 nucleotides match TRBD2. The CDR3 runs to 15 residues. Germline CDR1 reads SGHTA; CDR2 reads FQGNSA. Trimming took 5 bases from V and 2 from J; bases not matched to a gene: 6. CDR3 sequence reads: CASSRAGGPTYEQYF. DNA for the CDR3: TGTGCCAGCAGCCGAGCGGGAGGGCCCACCTACGAGCAGTACTTC.

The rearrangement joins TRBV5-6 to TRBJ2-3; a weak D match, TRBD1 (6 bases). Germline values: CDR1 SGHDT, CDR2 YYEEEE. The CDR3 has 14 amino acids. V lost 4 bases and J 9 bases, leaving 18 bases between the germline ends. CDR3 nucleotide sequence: TGTGCCAGCAGCGAGAGCAGGGGATGGGAAACGCAGTATTTT. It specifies CASSESRGWETQYF.

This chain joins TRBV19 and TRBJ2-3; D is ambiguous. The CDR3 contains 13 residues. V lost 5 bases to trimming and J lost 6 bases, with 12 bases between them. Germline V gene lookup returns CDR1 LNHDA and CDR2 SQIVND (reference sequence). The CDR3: CASSARLRDTQYF. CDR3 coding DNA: TGTGCCAGTAGTGCTCGGCTTCGCGATACGCAGTATTTT. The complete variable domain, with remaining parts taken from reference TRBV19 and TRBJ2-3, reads DGGITQSPKYLFRKEGQNVTLSCEQNLNHDAMYWYRQDPGQGLRLIYYSQIVNDFQKGDIAEGYSVSREKKESFPLTVTSAQKNPTAFYLCASSARLRDTQYFGPGTRLTVL.

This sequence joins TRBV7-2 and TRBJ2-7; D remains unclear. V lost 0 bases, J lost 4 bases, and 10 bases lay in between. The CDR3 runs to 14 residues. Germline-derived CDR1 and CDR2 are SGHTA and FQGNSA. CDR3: CASSLAARRYEQYF. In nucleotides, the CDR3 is TGTGCCAGCAGCTTAGCGGCCAGACGATACGAGCAGTACTTC.